This entry features one T cell receptor beta chain sequence. Antigen: not known. Relative to the germline gene, one junction end is altered; a read error may explain this. The record originates from a study of glioma-infiltrating T cells. Amplification of TCR alpha and beta CDR3 regions from RNA used iRepertoire nested multiplex PCR. TCRdb re-called the multiplex PCR reads through MiXCR, storing one row per CDR3 protein. The sample lists about 12,000 distinct CDR3 sequences, around 27% occurring once. Germline V gene lookup returns CDR1 KGHDR and CDR2 SFDVKD. This CDR3 contains 15 residues. Findings and limits, study-wide: Above-expected tissue-blood divergence occurred in all gliomas, most in low-grade ones.

This chain connects TRBV24-1 to TRBJ2-3, with D perhaps matching TRBD2 (5 bases). The specimen sequenced was glioma tissue, nonneoplastic brain tissue, or PBMCs (not recorded which). This TCR came from a human donor with low-grade glioma or glioblastoma, undergoing nonglioma brain surgery, or in good health (not recorded which). The CDR3 DNA sequence: TGTGCCACAAGTGATTCCGGGATCCCCGCAGATACGCAGTATTTT. This encodes CATSDSGIPADTQYF.